This entry features one T cell receptor beta chain sequence. V was cut by 2 bases and J by 1 base, with 15 bases left in between. The CDR3 loop spans 16 amino acids. Germline-derived CDR1 and CDR2 are MNHEY and SVGAGI. The data are from a study of blood T cell repertoires in COVID-19. Overall study: The study drew acute and convalescent COVID-19 samples from the United States, Italy and Spain.

Original processing methods: Counts of nucleated cells, estimated from reference gene primer amplification, were obtained. The assay was immunoSEQ multiplex PCR, and TCRdb's table has in-frame clones only and misses some. The V and J calls and clone size are taken from that table; D and trimming were inferred from the DNA. The table lists fewer than 300,000 clones, around 86% of them singletons. The TCR comes from a young man who had recovered from COVID-19. The source material was PBMCs or T cells enriched from blood (not recorded which). The chain combines TRBV6-5 with TRBJ2-7; D perhaps matches TRBD1 (6 bases). CDR3 in DNA: TGTGCCAGCAGTTACGCAGGGGACACCTTATCCTACGAGCAGTACTTC. Protein: CASSYAGDTLSYEQYF.